This record looks at one T cell receptor beta chain sequence and its context. Per the authors' pipeline: Reference gene primer amplification yielded estimated nucleated cell counts. Measured with immunoSEQ multiplex PCR; TCRdb has only the in-frame clones, and not every one. The DNA gave D and trimming, while V, J and clone size come from that table. The table includes a few hundred thousand clones, about 89% detected once. The sample originates from a study of blood T cell repertoires in COVID-19. Overall study context: The study drew acute and convalescent COVID-19 samples from the United States, Italy and Spain.

The CDR3 length is 14 residues. Per the germline V gene, CDR1 is MNHEY and CDR2 is SVGAGI. Trimming shortened V by 5 bases and J by 2 bases, and 11 bases separated the two germline ends. The chain is built from TRBV6-5 and TRBJ2-3; weak D call: TRBD1 (6 bases). The sample was peripheral blood. This receptor was obtained from a man aged 25 to 45 with acute or convalescent COVID-19. The CDR3 coding sequence is TGTGCCAGCAGTCACAGGGTGGCCACAGATACGCAGTATTTT. Translating gives CASSHRVATDTQYF.